The next 7 T cell receptor beta chains were all read from a single sample in a study of shared clonotypes between healthy human individuals. The data were produced by immunoSEQ multiplex PCR, yet TCRdb's version contains in-frame clones alone and is incomplete. Counted here are just under 350,000 clones, roughly 80% occurring once; the ten biggest clones make up less than 11%. The sample consisted of memory CD4+ T cells sorted from blood. Subset meaning: CD45RA-negative fraction. These receptors all come from a man younger than 40 in good health.

The table lists this clone with a few counts. This chain connects TRBV5-4 to TRBJ2-4; 11 nucleotides match TRBD1. J gave up 7 bases and V 4 bases, and 1 base lay outside the gene matches. The germline V gene encodes CDR1 SGHNT and CDR2 YYREEE (reference sequence). The CDR3 has 13 residues. CDR3 amino acids: CASSGDRGNIQYF. CDR3 DNA: TGTGCCAGCAGCGGGGACAGGGGGAACATTCAGTACTTC.

CDR3 region: CASSEGRAGEQYF. The CDR3 region has the DNA TGTGCCAGCAGTGAGGGCAGGGCTGGCGAGCAGTACTTC. V usage is TRBV2 and J usage is TRBJ2-7, with D possibly matching TRBD1 (5 bases). Trimming removed 3 bases from V and 6 bases from J, with 12 bases in between. Per germline, CDR1 SNHLY and CDR2 FYNNEI. CDR3 length: 13 residues.

The chain couples TRBV5-1 to TRBJ2-2, with TRBD1 identical over 12 bases. Per germline, CDR1 SGHRS and CDR2 YFSETQ. The CDR3 extends over 16 amino acids. V dropped 4 bases and J dropped 6; count of bases not matched to a gene: 7. CDR3 DNA sequence: TGCGCCAGCAGCCCCCGGGACAGGGGGCTGGCCGGGGAGCTGTTTTTT. Protein sequence: CASSPRDRGLAGELFF.

This clone appeared a single time. This rearrangement joins TRBV18 to TRBJ2-2, with 13 bases identical to TRBD2. Germline CDR1 reads KGHSH; CDR2 reads LQKENI. The CDR3 is 17 residues long. V lost 6 bases to trimming and J lost 0 bases; unmatched junction nucleotides: 4. CDR3 in amino acids: CASSLGLAGTNTGELFF. The CDR3 DNA sequence: TGTGCCAGCTCCCTGGGACTAGCGGGAACGAACACCGGGGAGCTGTTTTTT.

This rearrangement joins TRBV6-1 to TRBJ2-3, with TRBD2 identical over 7 bases. Germline assignment: CDR1 MNHNS and CDR2 SASEGT. V lost 6 bases and J lost 5; bases outside the gene matches: 8. This CDR3 comprises 14 residues. The CDR3 loop is CASSRDYLLDTQYF. The CDR3 DNA reads as TGTGCCAGCAGCCGGGACTACCTCCTAGATACGCAGTATTTT.

The chain links TRBV2 to TRBJ2-4; D unclear. V was shortened by 0 bases and J by 1 base, with 13 bases between the two germline ends. Germline-derived CDR1 and CDR2 are SNHLY and FYNNEI. The CDR3 contains 17 residues. CDR3 residues: CASSEAPLTLAKNIQYF. CDR3 nucleotide sequence: TGTGCCAGCAGTGAAGCGCCCCTTACTCTTGCCAAAAACATTCAGTACTTC.

The chain has TRBV19 and TRBJ2-7; D is unresolved. CDR3 size: 14 residues. V lost 3 bases to trimming and J lost 4 bases, with 13 bases between them. Per germline, CDR1 LNHDA and CDR2 SQIVND (reference sequence). The CDR3 loop reads CASSMALEAYEQYF. The CDR3 DNA reads TGTGCCAGTAGTATGGCCCTGGAAGCTTACGAGCAGTACTTC.